This TCR beta chain was documented in a study of response to subunit inactivated influenza vaccine. Study-wide results and limits: The study's authors posited that every seasonal influenza vaccination enlists few new T cells.

The table lists this clonotype with a few counts. Its specificity is not known. TCRdb processed the RT-PCR reads anew with MiXCR; each CDR3 protein has one entry. The table has fewer than 400,000 distinct CDR3 sequences, 21% seen once. There are 15 residues in the CDR3. Between the trimmed V and J ends, which lost 7 bases and 0 bases, there was a span of 13 bases. V and J are TRBV12-3 or TRBV12-4 and TRBJ1-5; D is undetermined. This receptor was identified in a man aged 50 to 75 who received an inactivated influenza vaccine. The sample in question was PBMCs from blood, obtained approximately 22 months after vaccination. CDR3 sequence: CASTLGEYSNQPQHF. CDR3 coding DNA: TGTGCCAGCACCTTGGGAGAGTATAGCAATCAGCCCCAGCATTTT.